Below are 8 T cell receptor beta chains sequenced from a single sample in a study of Graves' ophthalmopathy and Graves' hyperthyroidism. TCR beta CDR3 regions were amplified from RNA transcripts. HTBI primers primed a first-round RT-PCR, and a second-round multiplex PCR followed. Via MiXCR, TCRdb re-called the multiplex PCR reads, giving one row per CDR3 protein. The table shows 20,000 to 25,000 distinct CDR3 sequences, with approximately 48% occurring only once. Source material: peripheral blood. These receptors all come from an adult woman with stable Graves' hyperthyroidism.

V and J are TRBV5-1 and TRBJ2-3; 14 bases are a match to TRBD2. Germline V gives CDR1 SGHRS, CDR2 YFSETQ. CDR3 length: 13 amino acids. J lost 6 bases, V lost 7 bases, and 1 base had no gene match. The CDR3 loop reads CASRTSGRDTQYF. The CDR3 nucleotides are TGCGCCAGCCGGACTAGCGGGAGGGATACGCAGTATTTT. Based on the CDR3 plus reference TRBV5-1 and TRBJ2-3, the full variable domain is KAGVTQTPRYLIKTRGQQVTLSCSPISGHRSVSWYQQTPGQGLQFLFEYFSETQRNKGNFPGRFSGRQFSNSRSEMNVSTLELGDSALYLCASRTSGRDTQYFGPGTRLTVL.

This clonotype was picked up many times. The chain couples TRBV3-1 to TRBJ1-2; weak D call: TRBD1 (6 bases). The CDR3 sequence is 15 residues long. Trimming left V 0 bases short and J 4 bases short, with 12 bases between. CDR1 is LGHDT, CDR2 YNNKEL, per germline (reference sequence). For the CDR3, the DNA is TGTGCCAGCAGCCAAGATCGGGGGCTGAGCTATGGCTACACCTTC. Its protein product is CASSQDRGLSYGYTF.

This clonotype appeared many times. This rearrangement joins TRBV28 to TRBJ2-7; D could derive from TRBD1 or TRBD2 (5 bases each). Trimming pared 5 bases from V and 7 bases from J, leaving 18 bases between. CDR1 MDHEN and CDR2 SYDVKM come from the germline V gene. The CDR3 runs to 14 residues. CDR3 region: CASSRSGTAVEQYF. The CDR3 nucleotides are TGTGCCAGCAGTCGATCCGGGACCGCCGTAGAGCAGTACTTC.

In the case of this clonotype: The conserved final phenylalanine or tryptophan is absent from the CDR3, which likely points to a read error. The chain carries TRBV10-3 and TRBJ2-7, with 11 nucleotides matching TRBD1. J was trimmed by 3 bases and V by 10 bases; bases with no gene match: 2. This CDR3 contains 12 residues. Germline CDR1 and CDR2: ENHRY and SYGVKD. CDR3 amino acids: CATGTGGYEQYL. The CDR3 region has the DNA TGTGCCACCGGGACAGGGGGCTACGAGCAGTACCTC.

This chain connects TRBV28 to TRBJ2-7; 7 bases match TRBD1. The CDR3 contains 13 residues. J gave up 0 bases and V 5 bases, and 1 base lay outside the gene matches. Germline loops: CDR1 MDHEN, CDR2 SYDVKM. The CDR3 bases are TGTGCCAGCAGTGCAGGGGGCTCCTACGAGCAGTACTTC. Residues: CASSAGGSYEQYF.

Worth noting for this clonotype: One end of the junction varies from germline; a read error may be responsible. CDR3 in amino acids: CASSESGAGADSPLHF. For the CDR3, the DNA is TGTGCCAGCAGTGAATCGGGGGCAGGGGCAGATTCGCCCCTCCACTTT. The chain links TRBV6-5 to TRBJ1-6, with D perhaps TRBD1 (6 bases). CDR1 and CDR2 from the germline V gene are MNHEY and SVGAGI. The CDR3 is 16 amino acids.

This chain links TRBV2 with TRBJ2-5; D ambiguous. Trimming removed 7 bases at V and 4 bases at J, with 13 bases between. The CDR3 totals 13 residues. The germline V gene has CDR1 SNHLY and CDR2 FYNNEI. In nucleotides, the CDR3 is TGTGCCAGCAAAAAGGAAGGGATAGAGACCCAGTACTTC. This encodes CASKKEGIETQYF. Full variable domain (missing parts from reference TRBV2 and TRBJ2-5): EPEVTQTPSHQVTQMGQEVILRCVPISNHLYFYWYRQILGQKVEFLVSFYNNEISEKSEIFDDQFSVERPDGSNFTLKIRSTKLEDSAMYFCASKKEGIETQYFGPGTRLLVL.

The rearrangement uses TRBV5-1 and TRBJ2-3; D unclear. Trimming removed 6 bases at V and 0 bases at J, with 14 bases between. Germline-derived CDR1 and CDR2 are SGHRS and YFSETQ. This CDR3 comprises 15 residues. In DNA, the CDR3 is TGCGCCAGCACCGAATTGGCGTCTAGCACAGATACGCAGTATTTT. It codes for CASTELASSTDTQYF.